The clone carrying this TCR beta chain was found a few times. TCRdb independently ran MiXCR on the RT-PCR reads; one entry per CDR3 protein. The sample lists about 680,000 distinct CDR3 sequences, 12% to 15% occurring once. The V and J ends lost 5 bases and 5 bases respectively, with 15 bases between them. This CDR3 spans 15 amino acids. This TCR was sampled from a female donor in good health, serving as a healthy control. The source material was memory CD4+ T cells from blood. This sequence joins TRBV12-3 or TRBV12-4 and TRBJ1-4; D is possibly TRBD1 (5 bases). The CDR3 loop is CASSALTDSNEKLFF. CDR3 DNA sequence: TGTGCCAGCAGTGCGCTGACAGACTCCAATGAAAAACTGTTTTTT.